This T cell receptor (beta chain) comes out of a study of blood T cell repertoires in COVID-19. Study information: COVID-19 samples from acute and convalescent phases originated in the United States, Italy and Spain. The cDNA or gDNA used as material had been derived from T cells, B-cell-depleted T cells, or PBMCs.

Trimming took off 5 bases at V and 1 base at J, with 12 bases between the two ends. Per the germline V gene, CDR1 is SQVTM and CDR2 is ANQGSEA. CDR3 size: 14 residues. Per the original data handling: For nucleated cells, counts were estimated from reference gene primer amplification. The method was immunoSEQ multiplex PCR; TCRdb's version includes in-frame clones alone and lacks a portion of them. The DNA gave D and trimming, while V, J and clone size come from that table. Here the sample spans some 200,000 clones, around nine tenths being singletons. Source material: peripheral blood. The clonotype originates from a man younger than 30 with active or convalescent COVID-19. The J gene is TRBJ1-5, the V gene TRBV29-1; D not resolved. The chain's CDR3 is CSVREPGSNQPQHF. The CDR3, as DNA: TGCAGCGTTCGAGAACCGGGAAGCAATCAGCCCCAGCATTTT.